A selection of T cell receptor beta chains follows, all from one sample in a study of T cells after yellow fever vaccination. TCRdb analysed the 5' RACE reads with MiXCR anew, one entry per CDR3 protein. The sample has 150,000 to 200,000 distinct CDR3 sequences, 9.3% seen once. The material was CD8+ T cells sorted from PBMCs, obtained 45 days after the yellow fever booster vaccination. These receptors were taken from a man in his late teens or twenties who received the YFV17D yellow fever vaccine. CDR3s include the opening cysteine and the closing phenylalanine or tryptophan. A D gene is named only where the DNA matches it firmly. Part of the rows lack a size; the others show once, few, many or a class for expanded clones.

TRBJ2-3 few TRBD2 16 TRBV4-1 TGCGCCAGCAGCAACGGACTAGCGGGGGGCACAGATACGCAGTATTTT CASSNGLAGGTDTQYF
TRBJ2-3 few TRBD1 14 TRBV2 TGTGCCAGCAGTGGCGGGACAGGGGCCGATACGCAGTATTTT CASSGGTGADTQYF
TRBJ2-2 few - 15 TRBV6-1 TGTGCCAGCAGCGGCACAGGCGAGGGCACCGGGGAGCTGTTTTTT CASSGTGEGTGELFF
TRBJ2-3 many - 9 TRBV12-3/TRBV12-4 TGTGCCAGCGGTAACGAGCAGTATTTT CASGNEQYF
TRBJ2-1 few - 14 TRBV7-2 TGTGCCAGCACCATGAGGGACGGGACGAACGAGCAGTTCTTC CASTMRDGTNEQFF
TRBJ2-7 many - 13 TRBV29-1 TGCAGCGTTGTAAGGGGTAACTCCTACGAGCAGTACTTC CSVVRGNSYEQYF
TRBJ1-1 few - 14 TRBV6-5 TGTGCCAGCAGTTACCCAGGGGATAACACTGAAGCTTTCTTT CASSYPGDNTEAFF
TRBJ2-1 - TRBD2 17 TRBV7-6 TGTGCCAGCACCCGAGCCCCGACTAGCGGAGCATACAATGAGCAGTTCTTC CASTRAPTSGAYNEQFF
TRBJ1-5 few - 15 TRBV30 TGTGCCTGGAGTGTTGGGGTGGGGGCTAATCAGCCCCAGCATTTT CAWSVGVGANQPQHF
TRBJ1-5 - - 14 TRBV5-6 TGTGCCAGCAGCCCCGGGGCACAAGATCAGCCCCAGCATTTT CASSPGAQDQPQHF
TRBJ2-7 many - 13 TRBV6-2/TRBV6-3 TGTGCCAGCAGTTACTGGGCGGGGTACGAGCAGTACTTC CASSYWAGYEQYF
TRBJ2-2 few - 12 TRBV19 TGTGCCAGCCCCGGGGACACCGGGGAGCTGTTTTTT CASPGDTGELFF
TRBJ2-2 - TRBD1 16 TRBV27 TGTGCCAGCAGCCCGGACAGGGGAATTCTCACCGGGGAGCTGTTTTTT CASSPDRGILTGELFF
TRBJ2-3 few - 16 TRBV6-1 TGTGCCAGCAGTGATGTTGGGGGCGCTTACGGTGATACGCAGTATTTT CASSDVGGAYGDTQYF
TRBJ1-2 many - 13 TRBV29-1 TGCAGCGTTCGGACTCGGGACACTGATGGCTACACCTTC CSVRTRDTDGYTF
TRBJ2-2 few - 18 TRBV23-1 TGCGCCAGCAGTCAATCGTATTTGGGGGGCCCGAACACCGGGGAGCTGTTTTTT CASSQSYLGGPNTGELFF
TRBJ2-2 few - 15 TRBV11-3 TGTGCCAGCAGCTTGGCGGGGCAGGGCACCGGGGAGCTGTTTTTT CASSLAGQGTGELFF
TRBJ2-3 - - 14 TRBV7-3 TGTGCCAGCAGCTGGATGGGCGGCACAGATACGCAGTATTTT CASSWMGGTDTQYF
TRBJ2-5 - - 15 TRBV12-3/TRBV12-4 TGTGCCAGCAGTTTTCCAGGGGCGAACCAAGAGACCCAGTACTTC CASSFPGANQETQYF
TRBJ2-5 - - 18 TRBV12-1 TGTGCCAGCAGCCCCTGGGGTGCTAGCGGGGGTTTCCAAGAGACCCAGTACTTC CASSPWGASGGFQETQYF
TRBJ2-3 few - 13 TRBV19 TGTGCCAGTAGCGGCACGCGGGGCGATACGCAGTATTTT CASSGTRGDTQYF
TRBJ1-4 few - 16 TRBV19 TGTGCCAGTAGATCCCTCCTCTCAGGGGCTAATGAAAAACTGTTTTTT CASRSLLSGANEKLFF
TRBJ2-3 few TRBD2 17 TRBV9 TGTGCCAGCAGCGTAAGGGGGAGCGGGGGGGCTTTGCATACGCAGTATTTT CASSVRGSGGALHTQYF
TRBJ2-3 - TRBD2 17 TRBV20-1 TGCAGTGCTAGAGCGGGACTAGCGGGGGGGCCCACAGATACGCAGTATTTT CSARAGLAGGPTDTQYF
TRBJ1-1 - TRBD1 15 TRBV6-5 TGTGCCAGCAGTTGGGACAGGGCCATGAACACTGAAGCTTTCTTT CASSWDRAMNTEAFF
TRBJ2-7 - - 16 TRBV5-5 TGTGCCAGCAGCCTGTTTAAGGACGGAGGAATCTACGAGCAGTACTTC CASSLFKDGGIYEQYF
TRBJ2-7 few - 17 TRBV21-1 TGTGCCAGCAGCAAAGATTGGGGTGAAGGGAGGACCTACGAGCAGTACTTC CASSKDWGEGRTYEQYF
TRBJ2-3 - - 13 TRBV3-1 TGTGCCAGCAGCCCCAATCGGCCAGATACGCAGTATTTT CASSPNRPDTQYF
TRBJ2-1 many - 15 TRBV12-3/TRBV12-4 TGTGCCAGCAGTTTCCTAGGCAGGGCTCACAATGAGCAGTTCTTC CASSFLGRAHNEQFF
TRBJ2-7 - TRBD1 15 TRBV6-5 TGTGCCAGCAGTTACGTGGTGGACAGGGATCCCGAGCAGTACTTC CASSYVVDRDPEQYF
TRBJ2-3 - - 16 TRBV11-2 TGTGCCAGCAGCCGACCGTTAGGGACCGGCACAGATACGCAGTATTTT CASSRPLGTGTDTQYF
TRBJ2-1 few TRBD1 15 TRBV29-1 TGCAGTGGCGGGTTAAGGGACAGACCTCGCAATGAGCAGTTCTTC CSGGLRDRPRNEQFF
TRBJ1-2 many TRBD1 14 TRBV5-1 TGCGCCAGCAGCTCCCCGGGGACAGACTATGGCTACACCTTC CASSSPGTDYGYTF
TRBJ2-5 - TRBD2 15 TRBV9 TGTGCCAGCAATGGGTTAGCGGGGGGTCAAGAGACCCAGTACTTC CASNGLAGGQETQYF
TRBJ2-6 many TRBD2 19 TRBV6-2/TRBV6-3 TGTGCCAGCAGCCCAAGGCTAGCGGGGTTTACTTCTGGGGCCAACGTCCTGACTTTC CASSPRLAGFTSGANVLTF
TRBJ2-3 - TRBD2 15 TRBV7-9 TGTGCCAGCAGCTTGGAACGGGGGGGTCCAGATACGCAGTATTTT CASSLERGGPDTQYF
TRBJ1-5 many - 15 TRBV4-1 TGCGCCAGCAGCCCAGAGCCAGGCGGCAATCAGCCCCAGCATTTT CASSPEPGGNQPQHF
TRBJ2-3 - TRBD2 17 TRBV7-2 TGTGCCAGCAGCTTACCCCCGGACGGGGGGTTCACAGATACGCAGTATTTT CASSLPPDGGFTDTQYF
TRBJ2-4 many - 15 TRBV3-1 TGTGCCAGCAGCCTAGGGACGACACAAATGGACATTCAGTACTTC CASSLGTTQMDIQYF
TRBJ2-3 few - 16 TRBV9 TGTGCCAGCAGCGAGGGCCTAGCGACTAGCACAGATACGCAGTATTTT CASSEGLATSTDTQYF
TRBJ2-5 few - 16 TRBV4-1 TGCGCCAGCAGCCAAGATCAGTTGTCGGGGCAAGAGACCCAGTACTTC CASSQDQLSGQETQYF
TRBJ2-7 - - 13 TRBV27 TGTGCCAGCAGTTTATCCAACTCCTACGAGCAGTACTTC CASSLSNSYEQYF
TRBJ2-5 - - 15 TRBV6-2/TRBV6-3 TGTGCCAGCAGTTACCCCGGGGCGGAGCGGCAGACCCAGTACTTC CASSYPGAERQTQYF
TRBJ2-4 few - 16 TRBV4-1 TGCGCCAGCAGCCAAGAAGGGGGGGTTGCCAAAAACATTCAGTACTTC CASSQEGGVAKNIQYF
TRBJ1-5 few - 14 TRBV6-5 TGTGCCAGCAGCCGAGGGGGTAGGCATCAGCCCCAGCATTTT CASSRGGRHQPQHF
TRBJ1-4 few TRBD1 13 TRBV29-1 TGCAGCGTTGCCCAGGGGGCGCATGAAAAACTGTTTTTT CSVAQGAHEKLFF
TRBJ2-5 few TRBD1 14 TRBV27 TGTGCCAGCAGTTTATCCGCAGGGGGAGAGACCCAGTACTTC CASSLSAGGETQYF
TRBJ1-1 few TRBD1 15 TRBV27 TGTGCCAGCAGTTCGGGACAGGGGGCGATGACTGAAGCTTTCTTT CASSSGQGAMTEAFF
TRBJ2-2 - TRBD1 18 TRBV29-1 TGCAGCGTTGAAGTTCAGACGGGGACAGGGGGCTTCAGGGGGGAGCTGTTTTTT CSVEVQTGTGGFRGELFF
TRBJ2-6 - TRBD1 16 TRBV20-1 TGCAGTGCTAGAGCAGAGGGGGCGTCGGGGGCCAACGTCCTGACTTTC CSARAEGASGANVLTF
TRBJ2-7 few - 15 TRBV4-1 TGCGCCAGCAGCCAAGATAGCCAGGGAGGCTACGAGCAGTACTTC CASSQDSQGGYEQYF
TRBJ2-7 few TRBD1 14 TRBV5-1 TGCGCCAGCAGCCTCCGGGACAGGGTCTACGAGCAGTACTTC CASSLRDRVYEQYF
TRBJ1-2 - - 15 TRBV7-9 TGTGCCAGCAGCTCACAACGTGACGGAGTCCCTGGCTACACCTTC CASSSQRDGVPGYTF